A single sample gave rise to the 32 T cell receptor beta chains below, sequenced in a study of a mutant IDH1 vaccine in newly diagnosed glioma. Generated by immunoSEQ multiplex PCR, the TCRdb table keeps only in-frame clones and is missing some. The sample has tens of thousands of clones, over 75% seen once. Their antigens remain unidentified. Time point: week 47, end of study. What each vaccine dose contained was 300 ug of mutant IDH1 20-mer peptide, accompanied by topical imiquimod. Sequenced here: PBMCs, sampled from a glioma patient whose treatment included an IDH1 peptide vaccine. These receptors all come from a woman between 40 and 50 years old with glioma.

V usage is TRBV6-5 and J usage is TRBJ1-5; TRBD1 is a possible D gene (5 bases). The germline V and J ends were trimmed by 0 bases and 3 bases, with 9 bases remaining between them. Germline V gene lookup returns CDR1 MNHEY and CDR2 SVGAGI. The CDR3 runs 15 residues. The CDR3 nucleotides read TGTGCCAGCAGTTACTCGGAGGGGACCAATCAGCCCCAGCATTTT. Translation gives CASSYSEGTNQPQHF.

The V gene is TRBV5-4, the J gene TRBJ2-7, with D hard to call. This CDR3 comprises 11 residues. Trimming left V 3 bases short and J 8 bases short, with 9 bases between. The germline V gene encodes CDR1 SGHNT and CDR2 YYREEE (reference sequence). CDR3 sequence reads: CASSYDKKQYF. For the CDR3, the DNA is TGTGCCAGCAGCTACGACAAAAAGCAGTACTTC.

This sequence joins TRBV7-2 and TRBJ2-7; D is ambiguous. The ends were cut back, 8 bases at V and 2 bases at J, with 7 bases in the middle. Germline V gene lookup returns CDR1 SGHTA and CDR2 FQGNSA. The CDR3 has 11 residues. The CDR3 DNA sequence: TGTGCCAGCGCAGTTACCTACGAGCAGTACTTC. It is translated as CASAVTYEQYF.

CDR3 coding DNA: TGCGCCAGCAGCTTGGACGTAGCCCGCACCGGGGAGCTGTTTTTT. Its protein is CASSLDVARTGELFF. This chain connects TRBV5-1 to TRBJ2-2; D is unclear. The germline CDR1 and CDR2 sequences are SGHRS and YFSETQ. V was shortened by 0 bases and J by 4 bases, with 10 bases between the two germline ends. The CDR3 runs to 15 residues.

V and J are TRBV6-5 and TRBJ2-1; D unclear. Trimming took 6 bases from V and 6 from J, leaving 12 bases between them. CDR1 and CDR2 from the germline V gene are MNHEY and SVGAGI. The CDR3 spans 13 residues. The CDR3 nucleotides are TGTGCCAGCAGCCAGACCAAATTCAATGAGCAGTTCTTC. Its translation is CASSQTKFNEQFF.

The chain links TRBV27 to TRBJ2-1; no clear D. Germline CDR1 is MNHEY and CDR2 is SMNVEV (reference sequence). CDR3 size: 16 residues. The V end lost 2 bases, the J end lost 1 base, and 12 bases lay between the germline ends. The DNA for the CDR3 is TGTGCCAGCAGTTTACTTGTGACACGGTCCTACAATGAGCAGTTCTTC. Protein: CASSLLVTRSYNEQFF.

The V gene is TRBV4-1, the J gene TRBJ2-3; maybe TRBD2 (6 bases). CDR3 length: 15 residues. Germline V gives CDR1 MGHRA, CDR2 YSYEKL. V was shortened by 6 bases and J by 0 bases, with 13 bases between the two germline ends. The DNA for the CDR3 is TGCGCCAGCAGGCCCATAGCGGTGAGCACAGATACGCAGTATTTT. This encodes CASRPIAVSTDTQYF.

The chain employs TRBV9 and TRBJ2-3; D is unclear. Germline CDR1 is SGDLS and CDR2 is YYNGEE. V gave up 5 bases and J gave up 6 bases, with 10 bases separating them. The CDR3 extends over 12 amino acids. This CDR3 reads CASSTSEDTQYF. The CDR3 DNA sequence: TGTGCCAGCAGTACCTCCGAGGATACGCAGTATTTT.

The CDR3 DNA is TGTGCCAGCAGTGAAGCGCGCAGGGGGCTATCGAACACTGAAGCTTTCTTT. This encodes CASSEARRGLSNTEAFF. The rearrangement joins TRBV25-1 to TRBJ1-1; 8 bases agree with TRBD1. CDR1 and CDR2 from the germline V gene are MGHDK and SYGVNS. The V and J ends lost 2 bases and 1 base, in that order; junction bases with no gene match: 9. There are 17 residues in the CDR3. The full variable domain, its missing parts supplied by reference TRBV25-1 and TRBJ1-1, is EADIYQTPRYLVIGTGKKITLECSQTMGHDKMYWYQQDPGMELHLIHYSYGVNSTEKGDLSSESTVSRIRTEHFPLTLESARPSHTSQYLCASSEARRGLSNTEAFFGQGTRLTVV.

The CDR3 protein is CASSFGTGGTEAFF. CDR3 nucleotide sequence: TGTGCCAGTAGTTTCGGGACAGGGGGAACTGAAGCTTTCTTT. This chain uses TRBV19 with TRBJ1-1; 11 bases line up with TRBD1. Germline loops: CDR1 LNHDA, CDR2 SQIVND (reference sequence). This CDR3 has 14 amino acids. V gave up 5 bases and J gave up 5 bases; unmatched junction bases: 4.

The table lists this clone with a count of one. The CDR3 here is CASSYSGGYGYTF. DNA for the CDR3: TGTGCCAGCAGTTACTCCGGGGGCTATGGCTACACCTTC. This rearrangement joins TRBV6-5 to TRBJ1-2, with a tentative D call TRBD1 (5 bases). Germline lookup yields CDR1 MNHEY and CDR2 SVGAGI. V shed 0 bases and J shed 4 bases, with 6 bases lying between them. The CDR3 is 13 amino acids.

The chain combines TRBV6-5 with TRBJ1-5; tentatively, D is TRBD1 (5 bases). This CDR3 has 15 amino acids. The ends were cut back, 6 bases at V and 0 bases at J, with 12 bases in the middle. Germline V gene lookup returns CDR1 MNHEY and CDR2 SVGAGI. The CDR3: CASSPGPYSNQPQHF. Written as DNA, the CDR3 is TGTGCCAGCAGCCCAGGGCCTTATAGCAATCAGCCCCAGCATTTT.

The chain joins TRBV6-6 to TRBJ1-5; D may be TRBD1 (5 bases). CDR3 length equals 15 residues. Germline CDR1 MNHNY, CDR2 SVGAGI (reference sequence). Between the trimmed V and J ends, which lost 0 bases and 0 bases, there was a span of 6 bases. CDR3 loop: CASSYSGASNQPQHF. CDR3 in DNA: TGTGCCAGCAGTTACTCAGGGGCTAGCAATCAGCCCCAGCATTTT.

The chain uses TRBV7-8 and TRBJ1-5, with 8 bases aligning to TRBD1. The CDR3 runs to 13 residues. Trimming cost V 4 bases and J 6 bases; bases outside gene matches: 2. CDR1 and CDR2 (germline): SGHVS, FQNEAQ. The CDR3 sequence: CASSWDRSQPQHF. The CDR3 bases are TGTGCCAGCAGCTGGGACAGGTCTCAGCCCCAGCATTTT.

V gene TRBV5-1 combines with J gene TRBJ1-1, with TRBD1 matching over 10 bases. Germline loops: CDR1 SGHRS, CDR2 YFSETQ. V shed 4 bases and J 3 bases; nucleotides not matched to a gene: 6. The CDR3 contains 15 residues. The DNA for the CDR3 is TGCGCCAGCAGCATTCGGACAGGGGGGGACACTGAAGCTTTCTTT. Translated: CASSIRTGGDTEAFF.

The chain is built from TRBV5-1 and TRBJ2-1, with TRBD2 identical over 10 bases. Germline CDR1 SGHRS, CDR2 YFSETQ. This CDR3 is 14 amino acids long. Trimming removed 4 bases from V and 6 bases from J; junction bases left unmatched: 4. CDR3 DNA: TGCGCCAGCAGCCGGACTAGCGGCCCCAATGAGCAGTTCTTC. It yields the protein CASSRTSGPNEQFF.

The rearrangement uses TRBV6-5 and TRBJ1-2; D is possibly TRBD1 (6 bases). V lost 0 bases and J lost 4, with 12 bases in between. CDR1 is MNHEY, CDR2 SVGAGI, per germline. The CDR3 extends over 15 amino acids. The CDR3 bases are TGTGCCAGCAGTTACTCGCAGGGGTTCGCCTATGGCTACACCTTC. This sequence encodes CASSYSQGFAYGYTF.

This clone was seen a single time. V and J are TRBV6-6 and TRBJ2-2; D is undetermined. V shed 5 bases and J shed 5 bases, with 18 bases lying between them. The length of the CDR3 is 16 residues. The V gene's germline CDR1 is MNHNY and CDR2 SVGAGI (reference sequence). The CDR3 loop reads CASSHRASSGTGELFF. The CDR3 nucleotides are TGTGCCAGCAGTCACCGGGCCTCCTCTGGGACCGGGGAGCTGTTTTTT.

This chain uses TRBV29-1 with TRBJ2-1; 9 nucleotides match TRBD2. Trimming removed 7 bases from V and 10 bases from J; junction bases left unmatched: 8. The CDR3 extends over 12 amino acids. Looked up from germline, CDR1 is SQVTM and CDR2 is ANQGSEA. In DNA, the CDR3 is TGCAGCGCCCAAGGTAGCGGGAGAGAGCAGTTCTTC. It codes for CSAQGSGREQFF.

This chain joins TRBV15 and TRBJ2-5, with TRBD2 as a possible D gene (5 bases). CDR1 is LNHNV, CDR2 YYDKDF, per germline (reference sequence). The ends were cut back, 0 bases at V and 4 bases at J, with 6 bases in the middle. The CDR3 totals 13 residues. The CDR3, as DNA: TGTGCCACCAGCAGAGATCGGGGAGAGACCCAGTACTTC. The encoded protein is CATSRDRGETQYF.

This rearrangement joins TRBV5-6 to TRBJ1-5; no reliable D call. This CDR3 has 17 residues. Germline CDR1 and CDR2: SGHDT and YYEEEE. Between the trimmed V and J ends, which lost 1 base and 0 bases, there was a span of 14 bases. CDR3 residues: CASSLRQAPYSNQPQHF. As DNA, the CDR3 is TGTGCCAGCAGCTTGCGGCAGGCGCCCTATAGCAATCAGCCCCAGCATTTT.

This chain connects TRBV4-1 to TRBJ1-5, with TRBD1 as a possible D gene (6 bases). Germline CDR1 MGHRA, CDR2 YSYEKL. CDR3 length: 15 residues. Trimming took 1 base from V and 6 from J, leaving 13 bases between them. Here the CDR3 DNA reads TGCGCCAGCAGCCAAGCACAGGGAGGGGCTCAGCCCCAGCATTTT. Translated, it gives CASSQAQGGAQPQHF.

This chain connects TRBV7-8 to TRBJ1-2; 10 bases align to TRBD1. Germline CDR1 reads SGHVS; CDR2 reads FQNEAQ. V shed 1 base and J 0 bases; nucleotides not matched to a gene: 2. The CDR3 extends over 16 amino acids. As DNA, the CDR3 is TGTGCCAGCAGCTTAGGCGGGACAGGGGCTAACTATGGCTACACCTTC. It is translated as CASSLGGTGANYGYTF.

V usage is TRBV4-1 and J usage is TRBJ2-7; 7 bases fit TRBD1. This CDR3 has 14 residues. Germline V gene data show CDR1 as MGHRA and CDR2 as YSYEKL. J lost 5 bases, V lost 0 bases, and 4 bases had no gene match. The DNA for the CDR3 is TGCGCCAGCAGCCAAGATCACAGGGGTAACGAGCAGTACTTC. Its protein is CASSQDHRGNEQYF.

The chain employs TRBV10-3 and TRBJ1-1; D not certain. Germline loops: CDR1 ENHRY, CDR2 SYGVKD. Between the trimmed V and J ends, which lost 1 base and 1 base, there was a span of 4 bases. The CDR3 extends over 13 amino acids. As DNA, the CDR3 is TGTGCCATCAGTGAGTACGAGAACACTGAAGCTTTCTTT. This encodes CAISEYENTEAFF.

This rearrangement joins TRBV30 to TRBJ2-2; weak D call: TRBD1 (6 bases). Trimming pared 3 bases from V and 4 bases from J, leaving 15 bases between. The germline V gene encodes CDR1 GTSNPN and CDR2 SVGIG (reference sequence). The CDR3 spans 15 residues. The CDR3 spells CAWRTPGAFTGELFF. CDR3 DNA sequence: TGTGCCTGGAGGACTCCAGGGGCGTTCACCGGGGAGCTGTTTTTT.

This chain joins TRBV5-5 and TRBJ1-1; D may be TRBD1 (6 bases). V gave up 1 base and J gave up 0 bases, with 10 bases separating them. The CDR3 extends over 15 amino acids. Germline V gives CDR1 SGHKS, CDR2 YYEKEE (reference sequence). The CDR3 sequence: CASSLRTGMNTEAFF. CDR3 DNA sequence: TGTGCCAGCAGCTTGAGAACAGGGATGAACACTGAAGCTTTCTTT.

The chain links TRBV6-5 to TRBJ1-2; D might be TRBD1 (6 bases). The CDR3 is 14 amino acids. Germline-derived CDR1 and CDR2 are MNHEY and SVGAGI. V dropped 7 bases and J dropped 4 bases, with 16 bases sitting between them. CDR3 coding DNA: TGTGCCAGCACTCGAAGCTCGGGGGCCTATGGCTACACCTTC. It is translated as CASTRSSGAYGYTF.

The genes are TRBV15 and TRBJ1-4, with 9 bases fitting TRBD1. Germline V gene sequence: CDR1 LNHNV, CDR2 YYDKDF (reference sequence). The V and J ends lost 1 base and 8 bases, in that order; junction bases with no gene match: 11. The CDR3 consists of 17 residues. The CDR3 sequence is CATSRARWGQGYEKLFF. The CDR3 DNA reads TGTGCCACCAGCAGAGCTCGCTGGGGACAGGGTTACGAAAAACTGTTTTTT. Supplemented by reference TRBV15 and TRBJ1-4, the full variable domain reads DAMVIQNPRYQVTQFGKPVTLSCSQTLNHNVMYWYQQKSSQAPKLLFHYYDKDFNNEADTPDNFQSRRPNTSFCFLDIRSPGLGDTAMYLCATSRARWGQGYEKLFFGSGTQLSVL.

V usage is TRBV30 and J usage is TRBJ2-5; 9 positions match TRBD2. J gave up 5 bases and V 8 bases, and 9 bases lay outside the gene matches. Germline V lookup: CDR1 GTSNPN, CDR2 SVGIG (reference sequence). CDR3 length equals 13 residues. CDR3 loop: CASAGGPQETQYF. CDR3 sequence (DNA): TGTGCCAGTGCGGGAGGGCCCCAGGAGACCCAGTACTTC. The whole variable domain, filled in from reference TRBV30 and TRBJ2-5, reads SQTIHQWPATLVQPVGSPLSLECTVEGTSNPNLYWYRQAAGRGLQLLFYSVGIGQISSEVPQNLSASRPQDRQFILSSKKLLLSDSGFYLCASAGGPQETQYFGPGTRLLVL.

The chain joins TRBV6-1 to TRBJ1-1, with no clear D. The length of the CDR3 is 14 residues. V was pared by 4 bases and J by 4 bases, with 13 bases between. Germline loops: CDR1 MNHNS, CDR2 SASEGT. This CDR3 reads CASSVDKVGTEAFF. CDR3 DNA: TGTGCCAGCAGTGTCGACAAGGTCGGCACTGAAGCTTTCTTT.

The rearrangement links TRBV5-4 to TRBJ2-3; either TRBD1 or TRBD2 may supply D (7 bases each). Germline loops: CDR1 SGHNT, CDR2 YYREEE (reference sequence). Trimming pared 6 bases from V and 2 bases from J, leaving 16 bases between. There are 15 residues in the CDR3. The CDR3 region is CASINRGGLTDTQYF. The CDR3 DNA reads TGTGCCAGCATCAACAGGGGAGGGCTCACAGATACGCAGTATTTT.